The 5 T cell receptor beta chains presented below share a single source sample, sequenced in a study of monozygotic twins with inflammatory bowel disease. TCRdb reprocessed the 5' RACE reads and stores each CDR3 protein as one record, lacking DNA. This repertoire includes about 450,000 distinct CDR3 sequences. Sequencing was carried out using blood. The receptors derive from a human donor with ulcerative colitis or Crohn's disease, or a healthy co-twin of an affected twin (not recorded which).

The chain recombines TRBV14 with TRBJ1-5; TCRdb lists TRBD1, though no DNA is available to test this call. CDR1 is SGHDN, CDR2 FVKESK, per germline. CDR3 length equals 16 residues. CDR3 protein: CASSQLNRESNQPQHF.

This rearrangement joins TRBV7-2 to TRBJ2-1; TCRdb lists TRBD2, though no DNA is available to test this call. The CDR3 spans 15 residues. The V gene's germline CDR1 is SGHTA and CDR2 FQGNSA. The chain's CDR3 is CASSLKASGGAEQFF. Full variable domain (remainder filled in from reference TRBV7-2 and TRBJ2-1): GAGVSQSPSNKVTEKGKDVELRCDPISGHTALYWYRQSLGQGLEFLIYFQGNSAPDKSGLPSDRFSAERTGGSVSTLTIQRTQQEDSAVYLCASSLKASGGAEQFFGPGTRLTVL.

CDR3 sequence: CASTIFGRMGVDTQYF. V and J are TRBV7-8 and TRBJ2-3; the D gene TCRdb calls, TRBD1, cannot be checked with no DNA. This CDR3 spans 16 amino acids. Germline V gene lookup returns CDR1 SGHVS and CDR2 FQNEAQ.

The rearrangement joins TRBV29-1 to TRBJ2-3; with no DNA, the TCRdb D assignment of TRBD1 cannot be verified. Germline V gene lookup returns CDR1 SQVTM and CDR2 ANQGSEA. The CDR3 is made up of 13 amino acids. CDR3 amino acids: CSVGQASTDTQYF.

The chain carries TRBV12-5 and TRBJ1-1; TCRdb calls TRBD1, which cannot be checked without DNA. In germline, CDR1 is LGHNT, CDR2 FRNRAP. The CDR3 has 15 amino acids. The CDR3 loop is CASGLRQGEDTEAFF.